Listed here are 18 T cell receptor beta chains from one sample, sequenced in a study of blood T cell repertoires in COVID-19. Repertoires were generated with immunoSEQ multiplex PCR, while TCRdb's copy carries only in-frame clones and drops some. The table shows around 72,000 clones, with approximately 86% occurring only once. The sequencing input was peripheral blood. The receptors stem from a man in his forties or fifties with acute or convalescent COVID-19.

V gene TRBV28 combines with J gene TRBJ2-1, with 8 nucleotides matching TRBD2. Germline V gene lookup returns CDR1 MDHEN and CDR2 SYDVKM. There are 14 residues in the CDR3. The J segment lost 8 bases and the V segment lost 5 bases, leaving 8 bases of the junction unmatched. Here the CDR3 reads CASSLELADDEQFF. DNA for the CDR3: TGTGCCAGCAGTCTCGAACTAGCGGACGATGAGCAGTTCTTC.

The J gene is TRBJ2-5, the V gene TRBV19; 7 positions match TRBD1. The CDR3 extends over 15 amino acids. Per the germline V gene, CDR1 is LNHDA and CDR2 is SQIVND (reference sequence). The V and J ends lost 6 bases and 7 bases, in that order; junction bases with no gene match: 14. CDR3 DNA sequence: TGTGCCAGTAGCGAGACTCCGACAGGGACGGGGACCCAGTACTTC. It encodes CASSETPTGTGTQYF.

This clone is a singleton in its sample. This chain joins TRBV5-5 and TRBJ2-7; D uncertain. Germline V gene data show CDR1 as SGHKS and CDR2 as YYEKEE (reference sequence). Trimming left V 0 bases short and J 2 bases short, with 12 bases between. The CDR3 runs 15 residues. The CDR3 DNA reads TGTGCCAGCAGCTTGGTATGGGCCATCACCTACGAGCAGTACTTC. The encoded protein is CASSLVWAITYEQYF.

This clone was recorded only once. V gene TRBV21-1 combines with J gene TRBJ1-1; the table names TRBD1, a call not compared with the DNA. TRBV21-1 is a documented pseudogene. CDR3 length: 18 residues. The CDR3 DNA reads as TGTGCCAGCAGCACCAAACTCGACAGGGGGCTAGAGGCTACTGAAGCTTTCTTT. Protein product: CASSTKLDRGLEATEAFF.

The chain couples TRBV10-3 to TRBJ1-2; no firm D call. CDR1 ENHRY and CDR2 SYGVKD come from the germline V gene. This CDR3 has 15 amino acids. Trimming removed 2 bases at V and 4 bases at J, with 14 bases between. The CDR3 sequence: CAISEDEEGLYGYTF. In DNA, the CDR3 is TGTGCCATCAGTGAGGACGAGGAGGGCCTCTATGGCTACACCTTC.

The J gene is TRBJ1-2, the V gene TRBV2, with 10 bases fitting TRBD1. J gave up 5 bases and V 6 bases, and 6 bases lay outside the gene matches. The V gene's germline CDR1 is SNHLY and CDR2 FYNNEI. The CDR3 has 14 amino acids. CDR3 amino acids: CASRRDRGLYGYTF. Written as DNA, the CDR3 is TGTGCCAGCAGGCGGGACAGGGGATTATATGGCTACACCTTC. The full variable domain, rest sourced from reference TRBV2 and TRBJ1-2, is EPEVTQTPSHQVTQMGQEVILRCVPISNHLYFYWYRQILGQKVEFLVSFYNNEISEKSEIFDDQFSVERPDGSNFTLKIRSTKLEDSAMYFCASRRDRGLYGYTFGSGTRLTVV.

This clone was seen more than once but under ten times. The gene calls are TRBV6-5 and TRBJ1-3, with 9 bases aligning to TRBD1. Trimming at V came to 2 bases and at J to 8 bases, leaving 7 bases not matched to a gene. Germline V gene data show CDR1 as MNHEY and CDR2 as SVGAGI. This CDR3 spans 15 amino acids. This chain's CDR3 is CASSYTRDRADTIYF. CDR3 in DNA: TGTGCCAGCAGTTACACCCGGGACAGGGCGGACACCATATATTTT.

The chain has TRBV6-5 and TRBJ2-7; 7 nucleotides align to TRBD1. The CDR3 runs to 14 residues. Unmatched junction bases numbered 3, after V lost 2 bases and J lost 2 bases. The germline gives CDR1 MNHEY, CDR2 SVGAGI. The CDR3 loop is CASSYRQGAYEQYF. In nucleotides, the CDR3 is TGTGCCAGCAGTTACCGTCAGGGGGCCTACGAGCAGTACTTC.

The rearrangement links TRBV7-2 to TRBJ1-6; weak D call: TRBD1 (5 bases). This CDR3 has 15 residues. V shed 2 bases and J shed 9 bases, with 14 bases lying between them. Germline V gene sequence: CDR1 SGHTA, CDR2 FQGNSA. CDR3 sequence (DNA): TGTGCCAGCAGCTTAAGGGAGGGGACGGGTTCACCCCTCCACTTT. Its translation is CASSLREGTGSPLHF.

The CDR3 DNA reads as TGCGCCAGCAGCCCCGGGACAGGGTTTGGAAACACCATATATTTT. Translated, it gives CASSPGTGFGNTIYF. This sequence joins TRBV5-1 and TRBJ1-3, with TRBD1 matching over 9 bases. Germline V gene lookup returns CDR1 SGHRS and CDR2 YFSETQ. V dropped 4 bases and J dropped 3; count of bases not matched to a gene: 5. This CDR3 region has 15 residues.

The rearrangement links TRBV10-3 to TRBJ2-7, with 8 bases matching TRBD2. Germline V gives CDR1 ENHRY, CDR2 SYGVKD. V gave up 2 bases and J gave up 0 bases; unmatched junction bases: 3. There are 15 residues in the CDR3. The CDR3 DNA reads as TGTGCCATCAGTGAGCAGGCGGGGGGCTCCTACGAGCAGTACTTC. Translating it yields CAISEQAGGSYEQYF.

The J gene is TRBJ1-5, the V gene TRBV5-8; D gene uncertain. The CDR3 length is 16 residues. Germline loops: CDR1 SGHTS, CDR2 YDEGEE. The ends were cut back, 0 bases at V and 0 bases at J, with 10 bases in the middle. CDR3 sequence: CASSLAGGISNQPQHF. As DNA, the CDR3 is TGTGCCAGCAGCTTGGCCGGAGGGATTAGCAATCAGCCCCAGCATTTT.

The chain joins TRBV6-5 to TRBJ1-2, with TRBD1 identical over 10 bases. Germline lookup yields CDR1 MNHEY and CDR2 SVGAGI. CDR3 size: 14 residues. Germline trimming cut 6 bases from V and 4 bases from J; bases unmatched to any gene: 5. CDR3 DNA sequence: TGTGCCAGCAGGATGGGACAGGGGAGCTATGGCTACACCTTC. Protein: CASRMGQGSYGYTF.

V and J are TRBV5-1 and TRBJ2-2; D perhaps matches TRBD2 (7 bases). The germline gives CDR1 SGHRS, CDR2 YFSETQ. V was cut by 2 bases and J by 5 bases, with 13 bases left in between. CDR3 length: 15 residues. CDR3 sequence reads: CASSFPGGRTGELFF. The DNA of the CDR3 is TGCGCCAGCAGCTTCCCGGGGGGCCGGACCGGGGAGCTGTTTTTT.

The chain couples TRBV6-6 to TRBJ2-2; 11 nucleotides agree with TRBD2. V lost 5 bases to trimming and J lost 0 bases; unmatched junction nucleotides: 5. CDR1 is MNHNY, CDR2 SVGAGI, per germline (reference sequence). The CDR3 loop spans 17 amino acids. For the CDR3, the DNA is TGTGCCAGCAGTCAATCTAGCGGGGGGCCGAACACCGGGGAGCTGTTTTTT. Translation gives CASSQSSGGPNTGELFF.

The chain uses TRBV19 and TRBJ2-7; no reliable D call. V was pared by 0 bases and J by 9 bases, with 15 bases between. Germline assignment: CDR1 LNHDA and CDR2 SQIVND (reference sequence). This CDR3 has 14 amino acids. Here the CDR3 DNA reads TGTGCCAGTAGTATAGATGGTGATTCTGGCTGGCAGTACTTC. Its translation is CASSIDGDSGWQYF.

The gene calls are TRBV7-3 and TRBJ2-1; the match to TRBD2 covers 13 bases. V dropped 4 bases and J dropped 10; count of bases not matched to a gene: 7. Germline CDR1 SGHTA, CDR2 FQGTGA. The length of the CDR3 is 15 residues. The CDR3 bases are TGTGCCAGCAGCTCCGGACTAGCGGGGGCAGGGGAGCAGTTCTTC. This translates into CASSSGLAGAGEQFF.

This chain links TRBV2 with TRBJ1-4; 9 nucleotides line up with TRBD1. The CDR3 has 15 amino acids. The germline V gene encodes CDR1 SNHLY and CDR2 FYNNEI. Trimming removed 4 bases from V and 8 bases from J; junction bases left unmatched: 8. As DNA, the CDR3 is TGTGCCAGCAGTGGAGGACAGGGGATTTGGGAAAAACTGTTTTTT. This encodes CASSGGQGIWEKLFF.